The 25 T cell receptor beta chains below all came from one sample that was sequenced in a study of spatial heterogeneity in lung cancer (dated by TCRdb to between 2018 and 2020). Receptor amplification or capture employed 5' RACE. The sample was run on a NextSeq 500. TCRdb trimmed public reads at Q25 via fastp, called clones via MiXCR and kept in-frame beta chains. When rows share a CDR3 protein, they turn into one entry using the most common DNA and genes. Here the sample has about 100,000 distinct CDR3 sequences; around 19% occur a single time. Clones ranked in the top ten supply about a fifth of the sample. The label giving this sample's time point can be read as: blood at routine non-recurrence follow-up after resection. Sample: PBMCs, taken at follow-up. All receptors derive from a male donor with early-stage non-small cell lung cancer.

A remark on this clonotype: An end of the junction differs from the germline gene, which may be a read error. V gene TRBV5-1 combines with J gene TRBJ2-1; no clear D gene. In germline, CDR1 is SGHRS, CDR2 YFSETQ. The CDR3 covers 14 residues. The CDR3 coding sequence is TGCGCCAGCAGCTTCGGAAACAGCTACAATGAGCAGTTCTTT. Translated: CASSFGNSYNEQFF.

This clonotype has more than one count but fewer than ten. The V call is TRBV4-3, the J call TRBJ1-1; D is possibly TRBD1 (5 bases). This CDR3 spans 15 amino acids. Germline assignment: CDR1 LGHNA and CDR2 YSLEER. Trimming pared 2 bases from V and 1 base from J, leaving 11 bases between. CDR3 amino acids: CASSQRWGANTEAFF. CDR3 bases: TGCGCCAGCAGCCAAAGGTGGGGCGCGAACACTGAAGCTTTCTTT.

The CDR3 region is CASSIGTGGTDTQYF. CDR3 DNA sequence: TGTGCCAGCAGCATAGGGACAGGGGGCACAGATACGCAGTATTTT. V and J are TRBV7-9 and TRBJ2-3, with 10 bases matching TRBD1. CDR1 and CDR2 from the germline V gene are SEHNR and FQNEAQ (reference sequence). J gave up 1 base and V 5 bases, and 3 bases lay outside the gene matches. The CDR3 has 15 residues.

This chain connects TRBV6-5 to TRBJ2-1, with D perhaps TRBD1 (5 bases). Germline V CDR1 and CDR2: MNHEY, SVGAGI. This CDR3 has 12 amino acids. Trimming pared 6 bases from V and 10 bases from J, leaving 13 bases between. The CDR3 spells CASRSRVGEQFF. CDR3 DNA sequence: TGTGCCAGCAGATCCAGGGTGGGGGAGCAGTTCTTC.

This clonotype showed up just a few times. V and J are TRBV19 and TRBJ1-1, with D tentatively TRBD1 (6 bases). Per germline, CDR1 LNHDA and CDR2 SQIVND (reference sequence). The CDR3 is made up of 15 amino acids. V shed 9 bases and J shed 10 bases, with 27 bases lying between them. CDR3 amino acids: CASKTEKDHEGGAFF. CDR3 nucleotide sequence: TGTGCCAGCAAAACCGAAAAGGATCATGAAGGGGGAGCTTTCTTT.

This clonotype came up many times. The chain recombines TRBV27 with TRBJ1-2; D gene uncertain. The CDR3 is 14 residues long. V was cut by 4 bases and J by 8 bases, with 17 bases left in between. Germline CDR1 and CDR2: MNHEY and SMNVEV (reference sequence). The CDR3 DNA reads TGTGCCAGCAGTTCCCGCCGGGAACTTCGAGGCTACACCTTC. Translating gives CASSSRRELRGYTF.

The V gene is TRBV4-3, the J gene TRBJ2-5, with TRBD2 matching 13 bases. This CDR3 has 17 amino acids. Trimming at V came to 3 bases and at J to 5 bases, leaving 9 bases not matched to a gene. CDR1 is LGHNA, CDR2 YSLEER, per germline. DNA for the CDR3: TGCGCCAGCAGCCAGGGACTAGCGGGGACCGCACGGGAGACCCAGTACTTC. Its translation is CASSQGLAGTARETQYF.

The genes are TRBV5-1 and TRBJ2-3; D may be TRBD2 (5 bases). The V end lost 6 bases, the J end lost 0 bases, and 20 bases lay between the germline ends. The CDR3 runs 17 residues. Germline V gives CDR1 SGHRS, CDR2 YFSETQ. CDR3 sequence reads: CASKTGLPSTSTDTQYF. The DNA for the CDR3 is TGCGCCAGCAAAACGGGATTGCCTTCTACTAGCACAGATACGCAGTATTTT.

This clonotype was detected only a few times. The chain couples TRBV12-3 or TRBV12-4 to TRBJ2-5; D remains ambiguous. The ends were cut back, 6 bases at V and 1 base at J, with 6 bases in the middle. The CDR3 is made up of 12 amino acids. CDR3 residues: CASSRTQETQYF. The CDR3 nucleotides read TGTGCCAGCAGCAGGACCCAAGAGACCCAGTACTTC.

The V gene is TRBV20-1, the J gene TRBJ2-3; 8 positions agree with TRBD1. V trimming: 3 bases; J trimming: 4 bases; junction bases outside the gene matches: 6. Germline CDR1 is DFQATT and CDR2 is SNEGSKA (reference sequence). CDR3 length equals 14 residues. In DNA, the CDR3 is TGCAGTGCTAGGGACAGGGAGACTTCAGATACGCAGTATTTT. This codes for CSARDRETSDTQYF.

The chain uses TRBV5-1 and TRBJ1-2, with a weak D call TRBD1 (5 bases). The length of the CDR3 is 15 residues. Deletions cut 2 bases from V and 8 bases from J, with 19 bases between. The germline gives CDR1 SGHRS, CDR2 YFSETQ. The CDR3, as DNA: TGCGCCAGCAGCTTTGGTCCGACAGAGAGCGACGGCTACACCTTC. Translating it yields CASSFGPTESDGYTF.

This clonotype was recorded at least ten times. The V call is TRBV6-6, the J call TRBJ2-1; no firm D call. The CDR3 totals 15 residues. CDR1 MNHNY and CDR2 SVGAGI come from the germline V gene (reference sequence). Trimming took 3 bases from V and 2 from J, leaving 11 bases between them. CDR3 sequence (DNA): TGTGCCAGCAGTTATGGGTTAGGGACCTACAATGAGCAGTTCTTC. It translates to CASSYGLGTYNEQFF.

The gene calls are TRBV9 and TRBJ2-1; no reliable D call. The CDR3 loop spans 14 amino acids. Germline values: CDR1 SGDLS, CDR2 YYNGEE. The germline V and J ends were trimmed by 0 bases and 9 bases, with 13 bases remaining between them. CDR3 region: CASSVAGLVAEQFF. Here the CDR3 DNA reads TGTGCCAGCAGCGTAGCGGGCCTCGTCGCTGAGCAGTTCTTC.

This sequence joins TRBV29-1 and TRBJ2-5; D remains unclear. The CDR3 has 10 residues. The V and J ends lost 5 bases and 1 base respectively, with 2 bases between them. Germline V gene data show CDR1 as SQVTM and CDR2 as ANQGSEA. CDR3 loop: CSVSQETQYF. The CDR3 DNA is TGCAGCGTTAGCCAAGAGACCCAGTACTTC.

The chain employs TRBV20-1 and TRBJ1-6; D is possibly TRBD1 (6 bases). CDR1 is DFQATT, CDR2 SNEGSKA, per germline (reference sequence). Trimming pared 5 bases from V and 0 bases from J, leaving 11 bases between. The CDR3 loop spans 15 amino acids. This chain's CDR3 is CSAPKDSSYNSPLHF. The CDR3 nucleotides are TGCAGTGCTCCAAAGGACAGCTCCTATAATTCACCCCTCCACTTT.

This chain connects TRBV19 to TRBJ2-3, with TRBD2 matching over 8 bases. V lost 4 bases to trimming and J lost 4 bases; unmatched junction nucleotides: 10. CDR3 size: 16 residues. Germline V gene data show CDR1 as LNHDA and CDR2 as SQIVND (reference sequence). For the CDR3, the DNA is TGTGCCAGTAGTACCTTCTGGCGGGAGGACGCAGATACGCAGTATTTT. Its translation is CASSTFWREDADTQYF. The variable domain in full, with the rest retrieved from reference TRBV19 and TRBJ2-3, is DGGITQSPKYLFRKEGQNVTLSCEQNLNHDAMYWYRQDPGQGLRLIYYSQIVNDFQKGDIAEGYSVSREKKESFPLTVTSAQKNPTAFYLCASSTFWREDADTQYFGPGTRLTVL.

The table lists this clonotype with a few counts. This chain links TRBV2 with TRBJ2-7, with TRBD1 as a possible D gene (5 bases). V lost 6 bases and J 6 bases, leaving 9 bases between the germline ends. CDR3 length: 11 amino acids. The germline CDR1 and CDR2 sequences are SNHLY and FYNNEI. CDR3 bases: TGTGCCAGCAGACAGGCTGCCGAGCAGTACGTC. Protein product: CASRQAAEQYV.

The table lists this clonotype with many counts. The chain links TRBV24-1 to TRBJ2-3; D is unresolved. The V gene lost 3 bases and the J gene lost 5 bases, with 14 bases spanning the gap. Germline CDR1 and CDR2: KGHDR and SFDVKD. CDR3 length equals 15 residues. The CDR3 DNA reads TGTGCCACCAGTGATCTAGGACCTACGCGAGATACGCAGTATTTT. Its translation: CATSDLGPTRDTQYF.

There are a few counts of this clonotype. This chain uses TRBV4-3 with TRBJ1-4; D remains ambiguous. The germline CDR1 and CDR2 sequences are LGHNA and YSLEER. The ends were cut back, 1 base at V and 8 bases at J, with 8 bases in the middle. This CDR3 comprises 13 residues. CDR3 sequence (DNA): TGCGCCAGCAGCCAAGTTCTTAGGGAAAAACTGTTTTTT. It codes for CASSQVLREKLFF.

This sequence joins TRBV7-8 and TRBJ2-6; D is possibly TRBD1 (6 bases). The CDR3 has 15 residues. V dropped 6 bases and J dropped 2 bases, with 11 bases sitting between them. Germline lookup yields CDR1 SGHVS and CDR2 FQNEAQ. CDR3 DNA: TGTGCCAGCAGTACCCAGGGGACTGGGGCCAACGTCCTGACTTTC. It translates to CASSTQGTGANVLTF.

CDR3 sequence: CASSDKGTGVHQPQHF. Here the CDR3 DNA reads TGTGCCAGCAGTGACAAGGGCACAGGGGTTCATCAGCCCCAGCATTTT. The rearrangement uses TRBV6-4 and TRBJ1-5, with 7 positions matching TRBD1. V lost 2 bases, J lost 5 bases, and 9 bases stayed unmatched. The CDR3 runs to 16 residues. Germline V CDR1 and CDR2: MRHNA, SNTAGT.

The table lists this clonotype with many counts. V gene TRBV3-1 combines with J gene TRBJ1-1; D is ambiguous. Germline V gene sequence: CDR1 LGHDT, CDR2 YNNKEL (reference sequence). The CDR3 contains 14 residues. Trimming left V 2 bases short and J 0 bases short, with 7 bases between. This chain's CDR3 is CASSQQLMNTEAFF. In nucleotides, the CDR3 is TGTGCCAGCAGCCAACAGTTGATGAACACTGAAGCTTTCTTT.

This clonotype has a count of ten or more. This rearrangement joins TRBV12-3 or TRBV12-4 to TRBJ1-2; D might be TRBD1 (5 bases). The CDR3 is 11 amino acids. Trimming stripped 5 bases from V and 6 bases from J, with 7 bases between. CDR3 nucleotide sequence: TGTGCCAGCAGTACAGGAGATGGCTACACCTTC. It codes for CASSTGDGYTF.

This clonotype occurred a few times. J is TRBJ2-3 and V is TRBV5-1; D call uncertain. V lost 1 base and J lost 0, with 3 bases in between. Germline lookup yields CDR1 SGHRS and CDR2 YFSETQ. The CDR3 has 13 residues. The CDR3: CASSLYSTDTQYF. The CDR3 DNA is TGCGCCAGCAGCTTGTACAGCACAGATACGCAGTATTTT.

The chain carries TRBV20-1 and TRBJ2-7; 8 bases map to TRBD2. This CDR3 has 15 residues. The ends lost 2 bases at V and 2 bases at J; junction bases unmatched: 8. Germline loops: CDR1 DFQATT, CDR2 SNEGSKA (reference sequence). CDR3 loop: CSARYPAGGPYEQYF. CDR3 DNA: TGCAGTGCTAGATATCCCGCGGGAGGACCCTACGAGCAGTACTTC.